The T cell receptor beta chain described here comes from a study of CD8 T cells in Susac syndrome. When the RNA was reverse transcribed, random hexamers were used with an input of roughly 0.45 to 1 ug. Amplification of TCR beta CDR3 used immunoSEQ multiplex PCR across 54 Vbeta and 13 Jbeta. Via MiXCR, TCRdb re-called the immunoSEQ multiplex PCR reads, giving one row per CDR3 protein. The sample consists of more than 200,000 distinct CDR3 sequences, about 93% of them appearing once. Sequencing of TCR beta covered CD8+ and CD4+ T cells obtained from blood. The multiple sclerosis control group consisted of treatment-naive patients whose relapsing-remitting disease, which was either stable or active, fulfilled revised McDonald criteria. TEMRA cells were FACS-enriched, with CD8+ and CD4+ T cells isolated negatively. The TCR comes from a human donor with multiple sclerosis. The source material was CD8+ T cells from PBMCs.

The CDR3 sequence: CSVEGDGKYGYTF. The CDR3 region has the DNA TGCAGCGTTGAGGGGGATGGGAAGTATGGCTACACCTTC. The chain couples TRBV29-1 to TRBJ1-2, with D maybe TRBD1 (5 bases). Trimming took 3 bases from V and 5 from J, leaving 13 bases between them. The CDR3 loop spans 13 amino acids. Per germline, CDR1 SQVTM and CDR2 ANQGSEA.